One and the same sample provided the 21 T cell receptor beta chains below, sequenced in a study of T cells in Graves' hyperthyroidism and ophthalmopathy (dated by TCRdb to between 2019 and 2020). Library creation used multiplex PCR. TCRdb names Illumina HiSeq 2000 as the instrument used. TCR beta CDR3 regions were amplified from RNA transcripts. For the first round of RT-PCR on the TCR CDR3, the HTBI primer set was used together with the Qiagen OneStep RT-PCR kit. TCRdb redid the processing of the public reads, applying fastp at Q25 and MiXCR, and retained in-frame beta chains. Here each entry gathers all rows of one CDR3 protein and keeps the most common genes and DNA. Recorded for this sample are roughly 700,000 distinct CDR3 sequences; less than 15% of them occurred a single time. Of the sample, about a tenth is held by the ten largest clones. What was sequenced was blood. The receptors stem from a woman aged 18-30 years with Graves' hyperthyroidism.

The rearrangement uses TRBV3-1 and TRBJ2-1; the D is unclear. Germline loops: CDR1 LGHDT, CDR2 YNNKEL (reference sequence). V lost 4 bases, J lost 4 bases, and 11 bases lay in between. The CDR3 is 14 amino acids. The CDR3 protein is CASSPAARYNEQFF. The CDR3, as DNA: TGTGCCAGCAGCCCCGCCGCCCGGTACAATGAGCAGTTCTTC.

This clonotype came up many times. This sequence joins TRBV11-2 and TRBJ2-2; 9 positions match TRBD2. The CDR3 has 14 residues. Trimming at V came to 5 bases and at J to 6 bases, leaving 4 bases not matched to a gene. CDR1 and CDR2 (germline): SGHAT, FQNNGV. CDR3 sequence (DNA): TGTGCCAGCAGCCCGCGGGGGGGGTCCGGGGAGCTGTTTTTT. Translated, it gives CASSPRGGSGELFF.

Many counts were recorded for this clonotype. The V call is TRBV20-1, the J call TRBJ1-4; D perhaps matches TRBD1 (5 bases). Trimming pared 3 bases from V and 4 bases from J, leaving 15 bases between. Looked up from germline, CDR1 is DFQATT and CDR2 is SNEGSKA (reference sequence). This CDR3 comprises 15 residues. The CDR3 here is CSASPRTGGNEKLFF. The CDR3 DNA reads TGCAGTGCTAGTCCCAGGACGGGGGGTAATGAAAAACTGTTTTTT.

The rearrangement links TRBV28 to TRBJ2-5; D gene uncertain. This CDR3 is 13 amino acids long. V dropped 4 bases and J dropped 4 bases, with 10 bases sitting between them. Germline V lookup: CDR1 MDHEN, CDR2 SYDVKM. For the CDR3, the DNA is TGTGCCAGCAGTTCCCCCCAGACAGAGACCCAGTACTTC. It encodes CASSSPQTETQYF.

In this sample, this clonotype turned up a few times. The chain couples TRBV30 to TRBJ1-1, with a possible D match to TRBD1 (5 bases). This CDR3 comprises 14 residues. The V and J ends lost 2 bases and 5 bases respectively, with 15 bases between them. CDR1 GTSNPN and CDR2 SVGIG come from the germline V gene (reference sequence). The CDR3: CAWSWGSGWTEAFF. CDR3 in DNA: TGTGCCTGGAGTTGGGGGAGTGGTTGGACTGAAGCTTTCTTT.

This clonotype was recorded at least ten times. CDR3 residues: CASSDWTGGNSEQFF. As DNA, the CDR3 is TGTGCCAGCAGTGATTGGACAGGGGGCAACAGTGAGCAGTTCTTC. The V and J genes are TRBV12-3 or TRBV12-4 and TRBJ2-1, with TRBD1 matching over 11 bases. This CDR3 spans 15 amino acids. Germline trimming cut 5 bases from V and 9 bases from J; bases unmatched to any gene: 9.

The sample holds many counts of this clonotype. The chain recombines TRBV2 with TRBJ1-1, with 11 bases identical to TRBD1. The CDR3 runs 15 residues. Germline CDR1 reads SNHLY; CDR2 reads FYNNEI. V lost 5 bases and J lost 7; bases outside the gene matches: 9. CDR3 region: CASSLSRTGGNEAFF. In DNA, the CDR3 is TGTGCCAGCAGTCTATCTAGGACAGGGGGCAATGAAGCTTTCTTT.

This clonotype was counted many times. Here the CDR3 reads CASSAGEGNQPQHF. The DNA of the CDR3 is TGTGCCAGCAGCGCGGGGGAGGGCAATCAGCCCCAGCATTTT. The chain couples TRBV7-8 to TRBJ1-5; possibly TRBD1 for D (5 bases). The CDR3 runs to 14 residues. V lost 5 bases, J lost 2 bases, and 10 bases lay in between. Germline V gene data show CDR1 as SGHVS and CDR2 as FQNEAQ. Full variable domain (rest looked up from reference TRBV7-8 and TRBJ1-5): GAGVSQSPRYKVAKRGQDVALRCDPISGHVSLFWYQQALGQGPEFLTYFQNEAQLDKSGLPSDRFFAERPEGSVSTLKIQRTQQEDSAVYLCASSAGEGNQPQHFGDGTRLSIL.

This clonotype has just a few counts. The chain joins TRBV6-1 to TRBJ2-5, with 8 positions matching TRBD2. V shed 5 bases and J 6 bases; nucleotides not matched to a gene: 11. This CDR3 comprises 15 residues. Per germline, CDR1 MNHNS and CDR2 SASEGT. The CDR3 reads CASSSRTSWAKTQYF. The CDR3 nucleotides are TGTGCCAGCAGTTCCCGGACTAGCTGGGCCAAGACCCAGTACTTC.

The chain links TRBV19 to TRBJ2-7; 9 bases are shared with TRBD2. The CDR3 length is 18 residues. Germline CDR1 reads LNHDA; CDR2 reads SQIVND (reference sequence). V trimming: 3 bases; J trimming: 1 base; junction bases outside the gene matches: 13. In DNA, the CDR3 is TGTGCCAGTAGTATCGCTAGCGGGGCTAATGTGGGGTCCTACGAGCAGTACTTC. Translating gives CASSIASGANVGSYEQYF.

Ten or more counts support this clonotype. The chain couples TRBV9 to TRBJ2-7; 8 positions match TRBD2. This CDR3 has 16 amino acids. V shed 4 bases and J 0 bases; nucleotides not matched to a gene: 9. Germline CDR1 reads SGDLS; CDR2 reads YYNGEE. CDR3: CASSRGASGRSYEQYF. As DNA, the CDR3 is TGTGCCAGCAGCCGAGGGGCTAGCGGGCGCTCCTACGAGCAGTACTTC. The variable domain in full, with the rest retrieved from reference TRBV9 and TRBJ2-7, is DSGVTQTPKHLITATGQRVTLRCSPRSGDLSVYWYQQSLDQGLQFLIQYYNGEERAKGNILERFSAQQFPDLHSELNLSSLELGDSALYFCASSRGASGRSYEQYFGPGTRLTVT.

This clonotype was observed a handful of times. CDR3 in DNA: TGTGCCAGCACCTCAAACCGACAGGTACGAGGCGGAACTGAAGCTTTCTTT. Protein: CASTSNRQVRGGTEAFF. The gene calls are TRBV6-1 and TRBJ1-1; a weak D match, TRBD1 (6 bases). V lost 7 bases and J lost 5, with 26 bases in between. Germline lookup yields CDR1 MNHNS and CDR2 SASEGT. The CDR3 spans 17 residues.

This clonotype was detected only a few times. This chain connects TRBV28 to TRBJ2-7; D not certain. Trimming left V 8 bases short and J 1 base short, with 6 bases between. CDR1 is MDHEN and CDR2 is SYDVKM in the germline V gene. CDR3 length equals 11 residues. The CDR3 loop is CASGASYEQYF. The CDR3 DNA reads as TGTGCCAGCGGTGCTTCCTACGAGCAGTACTTC.

This rearrangement joins TRBV12-3 or TRBV12-4 to TRBJ2-7, with D possibly being TRBD1 (6 bases). V was cut by 0 bases and J by 8 bases, with 11 bases left in between. CDR3 length: 13 residues. CDR3 bases: TGTGCCAGCAGTTTAGCGGCCGGGACACAGCAGTACTTC. Amino acid sequence: CASSLAAGTQQYF.

This clonotype was observed at least ten times. This chain joins TRBV11-2 and TRBJ2-7; D is possibly TRBD2 (5 bases). CDR3 length equals 14 residues. V dropped 6 bases and J dropped 3 bases, with 15 bases sitting between them. Germline lookup yields CDR1 SGHAT and CDR2 FQNNGV. In nucleotides, the CDR3 is TGTGCCAGCAGTTTCCAGGTCGGGGACTACGAGCAGTACTTC. Translation gives CASSFQVGDYEQYF.

The sample holds many counts of this clonotype. This rearrangement joins TRBV20-1 to TRBJ2-5; no definite D call. The CDR3 is made up of 15 amino acids. V was shortened by 6 bases and J by 4 bases, with 21 bases between the two germline ends. Germline V gene sequence: CDR1 DFQATT, CDR2 SNEGSKA (reference sequence). The chain's CDR3 is CSADPKEMPRETQYF. The CDR3 DNA follows: TGCAGTGCGGACCCCAAGGAGATGCCCCGAGAGACCCAGTACTTC.

In this sample, this clonotype turned up many times. The rearrangement uses TRBV11-2 and TRBJ2-7; 9 nucleotides line up with TRBD1. The CDR3 extends over 14 amino acids. The junction had 2 bases not matched to a gene; V was cut back by 1 base and J by 4 bases. Per the germline V gene, CDR1 is SGHAT and CDR2 is FQNNGV. CDR3 in DNA: TGTGCCAGCAGCTTAGCGGGACAGGGTTACGAGCAGTACTTC. Encoded protein: CASSLAGQGYEQYF.

Only a few counts were recorded for this clonotype. The rearrangement links TRBV19 to TRBJ2-6; D unclear. Germline-derived CDR1 and CDR2 are LNHDA and SQIVND (reference sequence). Trimming shortened V by 1 base and J by 0 bases, and 7 bases separated the two germline ends. This CDR3 is 16 amino acids long. Written as DNA, the CDR3 is TGTGCCAGTAGTATAGGATCAGGCTCTGGGGCCAACGTCCTGACTTTC. It yields the protein CASSIGSGSGANVLTF.

The rearrangement uses TRBV5-1 and TRBJ2-1, with D perhaps matching TRBD2 (5 bases). CDR3 length: 15 amino acids. CDR1 is SGHRS and CDR2 is YFSETQ in the germline V gene. Trimming shortened V by 2 bases and J by 0 bases, and 9 bases separated the two germline ends. In DNA form, the CDR3 reads TGCGCCAGCAGCTTTGCAGCGGACTCCTACAATGAGCAGTTCTTC. It is translated as CASSFAADSYNEQFF.

This rearrangement joins TRBV20-1 to TRBJ1-1; 7 bases agree with TRBD1. In germline, CDR1 is DFQATT, CDR2 SNEGSKA (reference sequence). The CDR3 sequence is 14 residues long. With 4 bases clipped from V and 3 bases from J, the junction kept 8 bases outside the gene matches. The CDR3 DNA reads as TGCAGTGCTATCTCAGGGGGGGTCGACACTGAAGCTTTCTTT. Amino acid sequence: CSAISGGVDTEAFF.

This clonotype has ten or more counts. This chain links TRBV3-1 with TRBJ1-2; the D is unclear. CDR3 size: 15 residues. Between the trimmed V and J ends, which lost 0 bases and 0 bases, there was a span of 8 bases. The germline V gene has CDR1 LGHDT and CDR2 YNNKEL (reference sequence). CDR3 in amino acids: CASSQEAAANYGYTF. In DNA form, the CDR3 reads TGTGCCAGCAGCCAAGAAGCCGCAGCTAACTATGGCTACACCTTC.